The T cell receptor beta chain described here comes from a study of cytomegalovirus exposure and HLA in healthy donors. The germline gives CDR1 SEHNR, CDR2 FQNEAQ (reference sequence). The V end was cut by 5 bases, the J end by 0 bases, with 14 bases between. The CDR3 runs to 15 residues. Assay: immunoSEQ multiplex PCR; the TCRdb copy retains only in-frame clones and omits some. The sample carries 76,000 or so clones, approximately 93% recorded once. This chain uses TRBV7-9 with TRBJ2-7; D is perhaps TRBD1 (6 bases). This TCR came from a young woman in good health and CMV-seronegative. The sample taken for sequencing was PBMCs. The CDR3 protein is CASSQGSLLSYEQYF. The CDR3 nucleotides read TGTGCCAGCAGCCAGGGGTCTCTACTCTCCTACGAGCAGTACTTC.